This passage covers 13 T cell receptor beta chains from one sample sequenced in a study of blood T cell repertoires in COVID-19. The repertoire was sequenced with immunoSEQ multiplex PCR; TCRdb's copy has only in-frame clones and lacks some. The sample shows around 190,000 clones, more than 75% of them seen only once. The material sequenced was peripheral blood. These receptors were collected from a woman aged 60-75 years with COVID-19, enrolled during active disease.

The chain carries TRBV13 and TRBJ1-5; 10 bases map to TRBD1. The ends lost 0 bases at V and 4 bases at J; junction bases unmatched: 6. Germline CDR1 reads PRHDT; CDR2 reads FYEKMQ (reference sequence). The CDR3 loop spans 17 amino acids. The DNA for the CDR3 is TGTGCCAGCAGCTTAGGGGGACAGGGGAGTTGGAATCAGCCCCAGCATTTT. It translates to CASSLGGQGSWNQPQHF.

The chain combines TRBV5-6 with TRBJ1-2; a possible D gene is TRBD1 (5 bases). This CDR3 comprises 15 residues. The germline V gene has CDR1 SGHDT and CDR2 YYEEEE. V was pared by 2 bases and J by 7 bases, with 18 bases between. The chain's CDR3 is CASSFQRDGAPGYTF. As DNA, the CDR3 is TGTGCCAGCAGCTTTCAGCGGGACGGAGCTCCTGGCTACACCTTC.

The chain carries TRBV27 and TRBJ1-6; no clear D gene. The germline gives CDR1 MNHEY, CDR2 SMNVEV (reference sequence). CDR3 size: 14 residues. V gave up 6 bases and J gave up 6 bases, with 12 bases separating them. The CDR3 loop is CASSQNPPNSPLHF. The CDR3 bases are TGTGCCAGCAGCCAAAATCCCCCTAATTCACCCCTCCACTTT.

The rearrangement uses TRBV2 and TRBJ2-3, with 9 bases that match TRBD2. This CDR3 contains 14 residues. Trimming took 7 bases from V and 1 from J; bases not matched to a gene: 3. In germline, CDR1 is SNHLY, CDR2 FYNNEI. DNA for the CDR3: TGTGCCAGCAACCAGCGGGGGGGCACAGATACGCAGTATTTT. Its translation: CASNQRGGTDTQYF.

The chain is built from TRBV2 and TRBJ2-7; a possible D gene is TRBD2 (6 bases). The germline V and J ends were trimmed by 6 bases and 2 bases, with 17 bases remaining between them. Germline-derived CDR1 and CDR2 are SNHLY and FYNNEI. CDR3 length equals 15 residues. The CDR3 is CASRPGGAETYEQYF. The CDR3 DNA reads as TGTGCCAGCAGGCCCGGAGGGGCGGAGACCTACGAGCAGTACTTC.

The chain has TRBV28 and TRBJ2-3, with 12 bases that match TRBD2. Trimming took 5 bases from V and 0 from J; bases not matched to a gene: 3. From germline, CDR1 is MDHEN and CDR2 SYDVKM. This CDR3 is 16 amino acids long. This chain's CDR3 is CASSTSGGPSTDTQYF. The CDR3 DNA is TGTGCCAGCAGTACTAGCGGGGGGCCTAGCACAGATACGCAGTATTTT.

J is TRBJ1-1 and V is TRBV4-3; tentative D call: TRBD1 (6 bases). The V end lost 0 bases, the J end lost 9 bases, and 11 bases lay between the germline ends. Germline lookup yields CDR1 LGHNA and CDR2 YSLEER. This CDR3 contains 13 residues. The CDR3 region is CASSQESGDQAFF. DNA of the CDR3: TGCGCCAGCAGCCAAGAGTCAGGGGATCAAGCTTTCTTT.

The V call is TRBV6-1, the J call TRBJ2-5; D is uncertain. The CDR3 has 12 amino acids. CDR1 and CDR2 (germline): MNHNS, SASEGT. Trimming removed 2 bases from V and 9 bases from J, with 10 bases in between. The CDR3 coding sequence is TGTGCCAGCAGTGAAATCGGTTACGCCCAGTACTTC. This gives the protein CASSEIGYAQYF.

This clone was counted a single time. CDR3 in amino acids: CASSQPGQIGNTIYF. The CDR3 DNA follows: TGCGCCAGCAGCCAACCGGGACAGATTGGAAACACCATATATTTT. The chain couples TRBV4-1 to TRBJ1-3, with 7 bases fitting TRBD1. V trimming: 2 bases; J trimming: 3 bases; junction bases outside the gene matches: 4. The CDR3 spans 15 residues. Germline V gene sequence: CDR1 MGHRA, CDR2 YSYEKL.

The gene calls are TRBV28 and TRBJ1-4; TRBD1 agrees at 8 bases. The length of the CDR3 is 19 residues. Germline CDR1 reads MDHEN; CDR2 reads SYDVKM. The junction had 13 bases not matched to a gene; V was cut back by 4 bases and J by 0 bases. CDR3 in amino acids: CASSSATGATSATNEKLFF. The CDR3 DNA reads TGTGCCAGCAGTTCAGCGACAGGGGCAACCTCAGCAACTAATGAAAAACTGTTTTTT.

The J gene is TRBJ2-3, the V gene TRBV28, with TRBD2 matching 16 bases. Germline CDR1 MDHEN, CDR2 SYDVKM. The V segment lost 8 bases and the J segment 7 bases; nucleotides outside the gene matches: 9. This CDR3 is built from 16 residues. DNA for the CDR3: TGTGCCAGCGGGGGACTAGCGGGAGGGAGTGTTAATACGCAGTATTTT. Protein product: CASGGLAGGSVNTQYF.

This clone was detected only a few times. The CDR3 nucleotides read TGCGCCAGCAGCTTGGCCCGGGGTCATGAGCAGTTCTTC. It encodes CASSLARGHEQFF. The chain links TRBV5-1 to TRBJ2-1; the D gene is possibly TRBD2 (5 bases). Trimming removed 0 bases from V and 8 bases from J, with 9 bases in between. Germline loops: CDR1 SGHRS, CDR2 YFSETQ. The CDR3 extends over 13 amino acids.

This chain uses TRBV6-6 with TRBJ1-6, with D possibly being TRBD1 (5 bases). V lost 5 bases and J 6 bases, leaving 11 bases between the germline ends. The germline V gene encodes CDR1 MNHNY and CDR2 SVGAGI (reference sequence). The CDR3 covers 14 residues. The CDR3, as DNA: TGTGCCAGCAGTGCCACAGGTCTTAATTCACCCCTCCACTTT. This gives the protein CASSATGLNSPLHF.